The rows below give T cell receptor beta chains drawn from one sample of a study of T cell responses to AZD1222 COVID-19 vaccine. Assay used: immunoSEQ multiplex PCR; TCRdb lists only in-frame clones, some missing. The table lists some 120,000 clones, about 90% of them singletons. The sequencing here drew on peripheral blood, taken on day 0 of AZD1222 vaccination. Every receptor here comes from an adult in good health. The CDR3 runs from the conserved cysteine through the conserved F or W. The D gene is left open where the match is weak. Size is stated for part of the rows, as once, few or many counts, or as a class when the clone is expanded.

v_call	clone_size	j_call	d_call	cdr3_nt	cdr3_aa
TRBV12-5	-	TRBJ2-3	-	TGTGCTAGTGGTTCCGAGCCGGAATGGGATACGCAGTATTTT	CASGSEPEWDTQYF
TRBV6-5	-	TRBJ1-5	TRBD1	TGTGCCAGCAGCGGCGGACAGGGCGACAATCAGCCCCAGCATTTT	CASSGGQGDNQPQHF
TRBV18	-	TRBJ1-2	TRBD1	TGTGCCAGCTCACCGGACAGGGTATATGGCTACACCTTC	CASSPDRVYGYTF
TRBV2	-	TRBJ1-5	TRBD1	TGTGCCAGCACCCGACAGGGTAGCTTTCGAGGAAATCAGCCCCAGCATTTT	CASTRQGSFRGNQPQHF
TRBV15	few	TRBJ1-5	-	TGTGCCACCAGCGCAGCCCTAGGTAGCAATCAGCCCCAGCATTTT	CATSAALGSNQPQHF
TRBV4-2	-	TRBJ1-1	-	TGTGCCAGCAGCCAAGGGGTCACCGGGGAACATAAGGAAGCTTTCTTT	CASSQGVTGEHKEAFF
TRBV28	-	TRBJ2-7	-	TGTGCCAGCGTCAACCCTGGCTCCTACGAGCAGTACTTC	CASVNPGSYEQYF
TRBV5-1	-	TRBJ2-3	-	TGCGCCAGCACCCGTAGTGGTAGATCCTTCACAGATACGCAGTATTTT	CASTRSGRSFTDTQYF
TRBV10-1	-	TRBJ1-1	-	TGCGCCAGCAGTGATTCAGGGATGAACACTGAAGCTTTCTTT	CASSDSGMNTEAFF
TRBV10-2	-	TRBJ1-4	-	TGCGCCAGCAGTGGAGTGGGGAAACTGTTTTTT	CASSGVGKLFF
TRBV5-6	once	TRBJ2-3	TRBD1	TGTGCCAGCAGCTCCTACCGGGACAGCGACACAGATACGCAGTATTTT	CASSSYRDSDTDTQYF
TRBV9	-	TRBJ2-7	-	TGTGCCAGCAGCGTAGCTACGGGAGGGGACAGGGACGAGCAGTACTTC	CASSVATGGDRDEQYF
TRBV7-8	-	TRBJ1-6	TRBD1	TGTGCCAGCAGCTTTCACGACAGGGACAATTCACCCCTCCACTTT	CASSFHDRDNSPLHF
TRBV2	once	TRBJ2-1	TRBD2	TGTGCCAGCAGGACCGGGACTAGCGGGGGGAATGAGCAGTTCTTC	CASRTGTSGGNEQFF
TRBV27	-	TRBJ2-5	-	TGTGCCAGCAGTTTAAACAGCCAAGAGACCCAGTACTTC	CASSLNSQETQYF
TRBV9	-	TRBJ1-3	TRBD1	TGTGCCAGCAGCGTAGGGGGGACAGGGTTCATCAACACCATATATTTT	CASSVGGTGFINTIYF
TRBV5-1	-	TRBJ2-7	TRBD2	TGCGCCAGCACATTGAAACTAGCGGGAGACGAGCAGTACTTC	CASTLKLAGDEQYF
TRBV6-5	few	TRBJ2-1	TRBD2	TGTGCCAGCAGCCCCGCGGGAGAAAGGGAGTTCTTC	CASSPAGEREFF
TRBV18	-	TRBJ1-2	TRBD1	TGTGCCAGCTCACCACGCCCTACAGGGGATGGGTCATATGGCTACACCTTC	CASSPRPTGDGSYGYTF
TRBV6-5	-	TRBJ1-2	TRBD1	TGTGCCAGCAGGACAGGGGGCAGGGATGGCTACACCTTC	CASRTGGRDGYTF
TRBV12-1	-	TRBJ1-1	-	TGTGCCAGCAGCCCGGTCGGGGGGCTTGGTGGGAACACTGAAGCTTTCTTT	CASSPVGGLGGNTEAFF
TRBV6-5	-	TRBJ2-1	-	TGTGCGGTGGGGCGCACCTACAATGAGCAGTTCTTC	CAVGRTYNEQFF
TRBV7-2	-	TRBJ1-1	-	TGTGCCAGCAGCTTAGGGATTGGAGGGAACACTGAAGCTTTCTTT	CASSLGIGGNTEAFF
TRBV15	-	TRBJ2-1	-	TGTGCCACCAGCAGAGTCTGGGACCCGGTCCTCAATGAGCAGTTCTTC	CATSRVWDPVLNEQFF
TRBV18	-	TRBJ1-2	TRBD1	TGTGCCAGCTCACCACGGGGGACAGGGAGTAACTATGGCTACACCTTC	CASSPRGTGSNYGYTF
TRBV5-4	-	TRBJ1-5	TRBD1	TGTGCCAGCAGCTCGGGACAGGGGCCCAATCAGCCCCAGCATTTT	CASSSGQGPNQPQHF